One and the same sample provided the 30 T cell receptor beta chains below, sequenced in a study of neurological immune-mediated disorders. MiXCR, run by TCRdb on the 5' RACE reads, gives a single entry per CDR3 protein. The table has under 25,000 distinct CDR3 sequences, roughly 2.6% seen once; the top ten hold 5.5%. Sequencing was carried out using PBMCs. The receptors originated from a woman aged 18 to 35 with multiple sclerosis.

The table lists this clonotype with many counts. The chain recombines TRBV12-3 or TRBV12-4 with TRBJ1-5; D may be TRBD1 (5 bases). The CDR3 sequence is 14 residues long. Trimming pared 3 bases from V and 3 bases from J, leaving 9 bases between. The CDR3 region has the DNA TGTGCCAGCAGTTTCGGGGGGAACAATCAGCCCCAGCATTTT. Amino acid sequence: CASSFGGNNQPQHF.

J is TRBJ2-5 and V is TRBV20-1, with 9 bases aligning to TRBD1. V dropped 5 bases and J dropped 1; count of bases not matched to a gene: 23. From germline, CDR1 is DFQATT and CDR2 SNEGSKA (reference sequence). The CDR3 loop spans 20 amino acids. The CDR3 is CSAPHGSGQGFQTVQETQYF. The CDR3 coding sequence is TGCAGTGCTCCCCATGGTTCCGGACAGGGGTTTCAAACCGTCCAAGAGACCCAGTACTTC.

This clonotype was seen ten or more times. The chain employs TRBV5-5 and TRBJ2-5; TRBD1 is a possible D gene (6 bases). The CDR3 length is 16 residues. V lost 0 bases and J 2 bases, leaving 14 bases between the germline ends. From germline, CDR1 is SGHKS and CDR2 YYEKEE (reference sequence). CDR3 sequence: CASSLGATGQQETQYF. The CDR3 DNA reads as TGTGCCAGCAGCTTGGGAGCGACGGGACAACAAGAGACCCAGTACTTC.

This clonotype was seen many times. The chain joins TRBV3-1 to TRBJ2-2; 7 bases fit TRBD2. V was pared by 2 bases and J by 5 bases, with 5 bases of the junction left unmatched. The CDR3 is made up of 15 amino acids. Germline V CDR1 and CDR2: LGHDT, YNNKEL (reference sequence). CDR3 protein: CASSQSSSGTGELFF. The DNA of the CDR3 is TGTGCCAGCAGCCAATCCTCTAGCGGTACCGGGGAGCTGTTTTTT.

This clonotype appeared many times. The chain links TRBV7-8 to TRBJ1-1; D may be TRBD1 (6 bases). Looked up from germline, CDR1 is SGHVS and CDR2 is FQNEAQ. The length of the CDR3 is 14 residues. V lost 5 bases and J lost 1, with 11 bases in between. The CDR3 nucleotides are TGTGCCAGCAGCCTCAAACAGGGGAACACTGAAGCTTTCTTT. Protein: CASSLKQGNTEAFF.

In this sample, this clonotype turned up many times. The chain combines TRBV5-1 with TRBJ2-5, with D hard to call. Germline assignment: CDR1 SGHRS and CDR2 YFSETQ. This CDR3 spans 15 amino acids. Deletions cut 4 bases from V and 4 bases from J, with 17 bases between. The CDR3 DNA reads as TGCGCCAGCAGCCGAGAGGAAACTTCCAGAGAGACCCAGTACTTC. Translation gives CASSREETSRETQYF.

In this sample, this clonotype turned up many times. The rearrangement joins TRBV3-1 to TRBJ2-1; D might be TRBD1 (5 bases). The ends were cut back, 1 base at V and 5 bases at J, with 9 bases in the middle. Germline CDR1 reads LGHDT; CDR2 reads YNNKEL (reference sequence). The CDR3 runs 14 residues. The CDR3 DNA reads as TGTGCCAGCAGCCAAGGCAGGGTTCACAATGAGCAGTTCTTC. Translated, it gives CASSQGRVHNEQFF.

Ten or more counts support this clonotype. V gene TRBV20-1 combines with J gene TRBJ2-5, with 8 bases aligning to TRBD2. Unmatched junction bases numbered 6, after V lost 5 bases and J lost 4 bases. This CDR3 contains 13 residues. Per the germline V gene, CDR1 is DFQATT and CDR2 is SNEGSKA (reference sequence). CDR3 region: CSAGRGVPETQYF. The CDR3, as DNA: TGCAGTGCTGGGCGGGGGGTCCCAGAGACCCAGTACTTC.

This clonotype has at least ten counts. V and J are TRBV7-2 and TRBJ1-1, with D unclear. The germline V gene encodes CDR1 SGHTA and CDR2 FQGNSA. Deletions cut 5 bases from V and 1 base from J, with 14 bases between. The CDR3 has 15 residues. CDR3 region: CASSAKTSPNTEAFF. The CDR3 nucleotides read TGTGCCAGCAGCGCCAAGACAAGCCCGAACACTGAAGCTTTCTTT.

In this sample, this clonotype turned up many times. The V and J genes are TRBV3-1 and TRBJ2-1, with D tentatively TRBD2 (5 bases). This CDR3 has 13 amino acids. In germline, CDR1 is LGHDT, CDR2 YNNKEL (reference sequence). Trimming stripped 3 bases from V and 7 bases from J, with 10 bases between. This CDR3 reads CASSQRVWNEQFF. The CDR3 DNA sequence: TGTGCCAGCAGCCAGCGGGTCTGGAATGAGCAGTTCTTC.

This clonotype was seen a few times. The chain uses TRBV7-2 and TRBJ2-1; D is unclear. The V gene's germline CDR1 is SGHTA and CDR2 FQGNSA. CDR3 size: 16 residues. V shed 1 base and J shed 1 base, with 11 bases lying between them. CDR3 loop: CASSLVGVGSYNEQFF. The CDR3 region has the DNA TGTGCCAGCAGCTTAGTTGGTGTGGGGTCCTACAATGAGCAGTTCTTC.

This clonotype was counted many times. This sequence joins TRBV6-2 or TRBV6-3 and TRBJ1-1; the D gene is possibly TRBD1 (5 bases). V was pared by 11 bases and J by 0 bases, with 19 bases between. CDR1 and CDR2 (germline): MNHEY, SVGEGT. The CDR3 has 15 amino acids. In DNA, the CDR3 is TGTGCCGCCAGCGGGGGGAAGTGGTTGAACACTGAAGCTTTCTTT. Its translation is CAASGGKWLNTEAFF.

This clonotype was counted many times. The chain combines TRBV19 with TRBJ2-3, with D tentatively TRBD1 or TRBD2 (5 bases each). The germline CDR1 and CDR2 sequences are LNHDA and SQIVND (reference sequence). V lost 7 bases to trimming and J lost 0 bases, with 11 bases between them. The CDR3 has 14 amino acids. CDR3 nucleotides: TGTGCCAGTACATCGGGACCAAGCACAGATACGCAGTATTTT. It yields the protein CASTSGPSTDTQYF.

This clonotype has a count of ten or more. The CDR3 DNA sequence: TGTGCCAGCAGTTTTCACGGGGGGCCGAATGAGCAGTTCTTC. Its protein product is CASSFHGGPNEQFF. The chain uses TRBV27 and TRBJ2-1; tentatively, D is TRBD2 (7 bases). CDR1 MNHEY and CDR2 SMNVEV come from the germline V gene (reference sequence). The CDR3 consists of 14 residues. V was shortened by 3 bases and J by 7 bases, with 13 bases between the two germline ends.

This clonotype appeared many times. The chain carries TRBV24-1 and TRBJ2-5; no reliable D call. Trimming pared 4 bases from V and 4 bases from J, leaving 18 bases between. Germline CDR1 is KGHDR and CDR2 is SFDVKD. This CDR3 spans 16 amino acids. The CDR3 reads CATSDMAHGGGETQYF. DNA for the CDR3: TGTGCCACCAGTGACATGGCACACGGCGGTGGAGAGACCCAGTACTTC.

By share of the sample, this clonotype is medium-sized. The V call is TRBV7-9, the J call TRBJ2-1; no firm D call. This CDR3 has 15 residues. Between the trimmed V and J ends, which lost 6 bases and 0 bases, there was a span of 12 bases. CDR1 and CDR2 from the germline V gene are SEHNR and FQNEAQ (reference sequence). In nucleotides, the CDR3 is TGTGCCAGCAGAGACAATGAGCTCTCCTACAATGAGCAGTTCTTC. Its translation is CASRDNELSYNEQFF.

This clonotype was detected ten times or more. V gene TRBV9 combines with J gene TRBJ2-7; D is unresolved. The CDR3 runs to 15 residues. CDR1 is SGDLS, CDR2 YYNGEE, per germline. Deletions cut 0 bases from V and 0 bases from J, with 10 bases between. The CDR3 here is CASSVAPGNSYEQYF. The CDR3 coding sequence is TGTGCCAGCAGCGTAGCCCCAGGTAACTCCTACGAGCAGTACTTC.

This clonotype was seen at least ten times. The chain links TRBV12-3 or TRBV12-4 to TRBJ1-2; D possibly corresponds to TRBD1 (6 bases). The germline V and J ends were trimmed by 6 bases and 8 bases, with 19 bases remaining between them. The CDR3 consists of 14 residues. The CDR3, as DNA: TGTGCCAGCAGCCGCGGTGTGGGGGCTGTCGGCTACACCTTC. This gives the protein CASSRGVGAVGYTF.

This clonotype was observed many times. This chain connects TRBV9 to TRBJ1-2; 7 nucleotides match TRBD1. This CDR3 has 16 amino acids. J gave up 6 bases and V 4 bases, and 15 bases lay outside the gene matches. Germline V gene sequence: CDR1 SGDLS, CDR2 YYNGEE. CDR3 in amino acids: CASSPRQGRVRDGYTF. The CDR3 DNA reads TGTGCCAGCAGCCCAAGACAGGGACGGGTGAGAGATGGCTACACCTTC.

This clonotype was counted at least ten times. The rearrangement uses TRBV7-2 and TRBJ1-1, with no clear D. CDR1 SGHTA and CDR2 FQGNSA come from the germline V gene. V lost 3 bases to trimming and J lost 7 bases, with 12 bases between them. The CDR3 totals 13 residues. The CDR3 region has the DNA TGTGCCAGCAGCTTGAGAATAGCTAATGAAGCTTTCTTT. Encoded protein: CASSLRIANEAFF.

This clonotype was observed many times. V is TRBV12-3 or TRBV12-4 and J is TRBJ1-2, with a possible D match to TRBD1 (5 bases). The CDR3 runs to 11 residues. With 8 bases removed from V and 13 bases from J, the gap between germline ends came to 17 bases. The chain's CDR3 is CASRRYGAATF. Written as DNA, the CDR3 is TGTGCCAGCCGACGTTACGGGGCTGCCACCTTC.

The chain's CDR3 is CASTPFGGSYNEQFF. The CDR3 DNA reads as TGTGCCAGCACCCCTTTCGGAGGAAGCTACAATGAGCAGTTCTTC. The chain uses TRBV7-6 and TRBJ2-1, with a possible D match to TRBD2 (5 bases). Germline loops: CDR1 SGHVS, CDR2 FNYEAQ. The CDR3 spans 15 residues. Trimming shortened V by 7 bases and J by 3 bases, and 16 bases separated the two germline ends.

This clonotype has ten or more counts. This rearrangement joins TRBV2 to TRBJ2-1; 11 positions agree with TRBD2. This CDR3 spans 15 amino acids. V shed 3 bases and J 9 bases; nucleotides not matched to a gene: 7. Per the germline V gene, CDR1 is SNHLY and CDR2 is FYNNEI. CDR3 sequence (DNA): TGTGCCAGCAGTGACATAGCGGGAGGGCCGGGTGAGCAGTTCTTC. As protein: CASSDIAGGPGEQFF.

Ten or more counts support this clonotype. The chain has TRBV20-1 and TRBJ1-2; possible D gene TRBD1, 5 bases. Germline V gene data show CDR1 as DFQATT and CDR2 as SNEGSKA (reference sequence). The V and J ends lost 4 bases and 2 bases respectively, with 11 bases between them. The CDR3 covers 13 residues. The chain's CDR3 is CSANLQGNYGYTF. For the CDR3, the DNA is TGCAGTGCTAACTTGCAGGGAAACTATGGCTACACCTTC.

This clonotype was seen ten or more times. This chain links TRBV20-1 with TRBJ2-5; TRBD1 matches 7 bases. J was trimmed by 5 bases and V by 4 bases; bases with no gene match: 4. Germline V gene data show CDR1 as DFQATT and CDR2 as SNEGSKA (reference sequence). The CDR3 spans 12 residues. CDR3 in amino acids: CSAMTGLETQYF. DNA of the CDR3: TGCAGTGCTATGACAGGGCTGGAGACCCAGTACTTC.

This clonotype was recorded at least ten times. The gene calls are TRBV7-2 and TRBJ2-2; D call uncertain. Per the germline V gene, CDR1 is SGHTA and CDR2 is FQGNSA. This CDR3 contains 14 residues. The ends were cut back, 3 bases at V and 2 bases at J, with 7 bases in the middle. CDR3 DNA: TGTGCCAGCAGCTTGAGCTCCAACACCGGGGAGCTGTTTTTT. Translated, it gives CASSLSSNTGELFF.

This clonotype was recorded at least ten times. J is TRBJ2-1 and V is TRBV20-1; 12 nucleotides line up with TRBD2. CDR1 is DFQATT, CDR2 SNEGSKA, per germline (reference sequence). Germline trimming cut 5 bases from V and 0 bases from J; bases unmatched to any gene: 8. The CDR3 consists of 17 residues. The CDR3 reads CSAHGGLAGSSYNEQFF. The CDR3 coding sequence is TGCAGTGCTCACGGCGGACTAGCGGGGAGCTCCTACAATGAGCAGTTCTTC.

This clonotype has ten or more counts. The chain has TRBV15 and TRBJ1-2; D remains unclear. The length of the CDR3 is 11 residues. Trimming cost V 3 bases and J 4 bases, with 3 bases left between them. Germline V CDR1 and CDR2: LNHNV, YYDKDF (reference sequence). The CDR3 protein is CATSRGYGYTF. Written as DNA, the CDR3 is TGTGCCACCAGCAGGGGCTATGGCTACACCTTC.

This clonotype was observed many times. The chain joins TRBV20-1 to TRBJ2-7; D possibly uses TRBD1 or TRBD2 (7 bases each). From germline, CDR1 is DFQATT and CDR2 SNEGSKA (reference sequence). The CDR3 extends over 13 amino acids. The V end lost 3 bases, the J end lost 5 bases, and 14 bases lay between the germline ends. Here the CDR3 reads CSASRGGGDEQYF. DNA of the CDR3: TGCAGTGCTAGTAGGGGAGGGGGCGACGAGCAGTACTTC.

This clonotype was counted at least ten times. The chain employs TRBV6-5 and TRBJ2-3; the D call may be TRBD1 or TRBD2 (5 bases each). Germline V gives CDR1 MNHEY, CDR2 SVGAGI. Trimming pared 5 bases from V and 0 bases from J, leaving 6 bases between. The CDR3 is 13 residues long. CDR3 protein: CASSRDSTDTQYF. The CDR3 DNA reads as TGTGCCAGCAGTCGGGACAGCACAGATACGCAGTATTTT.